The entry below gives a single T cell receptor (beta chain) sequence along with its context. This entry belongs to a study of technical replicates of blood from several donors. V was trimmed by 4 bases and J by 11 bases, leaving 17 bases between them. The CDR3 spans 14 residues. CDR1 is SGHDN and CDR2 is FVKESK in the germline V gene. TCRdb keeps only in-frame clones here, not all; method: immunoSEQ multiplex PCR. The profile shows some 68,000 clones, around 90% of them singletons. The V call is TRBV14, the J call TRBJ1-4; no reliable D call. The origin of this receptor is a human donor in good health. The sequencing input was T cells isolated from PBMCs. The CDR3 loop is CASSPHTWPEKLFF. CDR3 bases: TGTGCCAGCAGCCCGCATACTTGGCCGGAGAAACTGTTTTTT.